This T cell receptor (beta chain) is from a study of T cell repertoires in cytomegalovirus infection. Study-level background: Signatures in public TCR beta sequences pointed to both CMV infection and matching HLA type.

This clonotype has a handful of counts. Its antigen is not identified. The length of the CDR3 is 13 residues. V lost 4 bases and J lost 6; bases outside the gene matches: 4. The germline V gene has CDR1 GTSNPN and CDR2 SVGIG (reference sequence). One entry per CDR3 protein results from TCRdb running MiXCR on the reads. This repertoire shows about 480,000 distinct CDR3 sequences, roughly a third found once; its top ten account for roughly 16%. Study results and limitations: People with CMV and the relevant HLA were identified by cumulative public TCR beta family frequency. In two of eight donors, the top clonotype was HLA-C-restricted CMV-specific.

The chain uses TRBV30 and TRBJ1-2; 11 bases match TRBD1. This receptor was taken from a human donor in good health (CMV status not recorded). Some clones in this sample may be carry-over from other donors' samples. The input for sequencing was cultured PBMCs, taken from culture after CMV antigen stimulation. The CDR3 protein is CAWIGTGGNGYTF. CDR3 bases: TGTGCCTGGATCGGGACAGGGGGGAATGGCTACACCTTC. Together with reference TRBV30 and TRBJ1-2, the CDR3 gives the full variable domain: SQTIHQWPATLVQPVGSPLSLECTVEGTSNPNLYWYRQAAGRGLQLLFYSVGIGQISSEVPQNLSASRPQDRQFILSSKKLLLSDSGFYLCAWIGTGGNGYTFGSGTRLTVV.